What follows describes a single T cell receptor beta chain. Sequenced by immunoSEQ multiplex PCR; TCRdb stores in-frame clones only, minus some. The table has 51,000 or so clones, about nine tenths seen once. Germline V gives CDR1 LGHDT, CDR2 YNNKEL (reference sequence). The CDR3 is 15 amino acids. V lost 4 bases and J lost 5, with 18 bases in between. This entry is derived from a study of blood T cell repertoires in COVID-19. Study-wide context: The study drew acute and convalescent COVID-19 samples from the United States, Italy and Spain.

The chain uses TRBV3-1 (or the pseudogene TRBV3-2) and TRBJ2-7; D not certain. The sequenced sample consisted of peripheral blood. The clonotype originates from a man aged 80 or over with active or convalescent COVID-19. Here the CDR3 reads CASSPPGIPKDEQYF. The CDR3 nucleotides read TGTGCCAGCAGCCCCCCGGGTATACCGAAAGACGAGCAGTACTTC.